This paragraph reports one TCR beta chain. This CDR3 has 14 amino acids. The germline V gene encodes CDR1 SGDLS and CDR2 YYNGEE. The V and J ends lost 4 bases and 6 bases, in that order; junction bases with no gene match: 2. These data come from a study of technical replicates of blood from a few donors. Profiled with immunoSEQ multiplex PCR; TCRdb holds only in-frame clones, not every one. The sample includes roughly 76,000 clones, just under 95% of them seen just once. Sequenced sample: T cells isolated from PBMCs. V is TRBV9 and J is TRBJ1-4, with TRBD1 matching 11 bases. The receptor comes from a human donor in good health. The CDR3: CASSLGQGDEKLFF. As DNA, the CDR3 is TGTGCCAGCAGCCTGGGACAGGGGGATGAAAAACTGTTTTTT.